This TCR beta chain was identified in a study of T cells in Graves' hyperthyroidism and ophthalmopathy. General study findings and limits: Researchers found most expanded thyroid clonotypes above 0.001 in blood as well.

The study based diagnoses on clinical symptoms, serum thyroxine and TRAb, thyroid ultrasound and orbital computed tomography. Per germline, CDR1 SGHKS and CDR2 YYEKEE (reference sequence). V shed 0 bases and J shed 4 bases, with 7 bases lying between them. The CDR3 consists of 13 residues. Of note for this clonotype: No antigen is known for it.

Template material for amplifying TCR beta CDR3 regions consisted of RNA transcripts. First-round RT-PCR targeting the TCR CDR3 was performed with the HTBI primer set. TCRdb re-derived calls from the multiplex PCR reads in MiXCR, one entry per CDR3 protein. The data show around 800,000 distinct CDR3 sequences, 38% seen once. This chain joins TRBV5-5 and TRBJ1-1; D not certain. The specimen sequenced was blood. This clonotype was obtained from a young man with Graves' hyperthyroidism. CDR3 nucleotides: TGTGCCAGCAGCTTGGGTTTTGTCACTGAAGCTTTCTTT. It encodes CASSLGFVTEAFF.